This entry lists 13 T cell receptor beta chains sequenced from one sample in a study of T cells after yellow fever vaccination. TCRdb used MiXCR to reprocess the 5' RACE reads, holding one entry per CDR3 protein. The data contain nearly 300,000 distinct CDR3 sequences, approximately 10% of them singletons. Here the sequenced sample was CD4+ T cells sorted from PBMCs, taken 5 days after the yellow fever booster vaccination. The source is a man aged 18 to 30 who received the YFV17D yellow fever vaccine.

This clonotype was found many times. The chain links TRBV18 to TRBJ2-1; TRBD1 matches 10 bases. Germline trimming cut 7 bases from V and 3 bases from J; bases unmatched to any gene: 6. The germline gives CDR1 KGHSH, CDR2 LQKENI. This CDR3 comprises 15 residues. DNA for the CDR3: TGTGCCAGCTTTCCGGGACAGGGGCTCTACAATGAGCAGTTCTTC. Translating gives CASFPGQGLYNEQFF.

This clonotype was observed a handful of times. V and J are TRBV5-4 and TRBJ2-5; D is uncertain. Looked up from germline, CDR1 is SGHNT and CDR2 is YYREEE (reference sequence). The V and J ends lost 0 bases and 4 bases respectively, with 10 bases between them. The CDR3 totals 14 residues. The DNA of the CDR3 is TGTGCCAGCAGCTTGGCCCCTACCCCAGAGACCCAGTACTTC. Residues: CASSLAPTPETQYF.

In its sample, this clonotype was seen many times. V gene TRBV5-1 combines with J gene TRBJ2-1; a weak D match, TRBD2 (6 bases). V lost 4 bases and J lost 0, with 11 bases in between. The CDR3 consists of 15 residues. The germline CDR1 and CDR2 sequences are SGHRS and YFSETQ. DNA for the CDR3: TGCGCCAGCAGCCCGACCGGGAGCTCCTACAATGAGCAGTTCTTC. Its translation: CASSPTGSSYNEQFF.

V is TRBV7-8 and J is TRBJ2-1; D is possibly TRBD2 (6 bases). Germline lookup yields CDR1 SGHVS and CDR2 FQNEAQ. This CDR3 comprises 13 residues. The V and J ends lost 8 bases and 6 bases respectively, with 14 bases between them. CDR3 sequence (DNA): TGTGCCAGCCGCGTGGGGGGACGCAATGAGCAGTTCTTC. This translates into CASRVGGRNEQFF.

This sequence joins TRBV6-6 and TRBJ1-1; D unclear. Trimming stripped 6 bases from V and 6 bases from J, with 11 bases between. This CDR3 has 12 residues. Germline assignment: CDR1 MNHNY and CDR2 SVGAGI (reference sequence). CDR3 nucleotides: TGTGCCAGCAGCGGAGGAGCGGCTGAAGCTTTCTTT. Translation gives CASSGGAAEAFF.

This clonotype showed up just a few times. CDR3 sequence (DNA): TGTGCCTGGAGTGTAGACAGTACCTTTGGGCCCCAGCATTTT. It codes for CAWSVDSTFGPQHF. V and J are TRBV30 and TRBJ1-5; maybe TRBD1 (5 bases). Germline lookup yields CDR1 GTSNPN and CDR2 SVGIG (reference sequence). This CDR3 has 14 residues. V lost 0 bases, J lost 9 bases, and 15 bases lay in between.

The chain is built from TRBV4-3 and TRBJ1-2; 9 nucleotides line up with TRBD1. There are 15 residues in the CDR3. CDR1 is LGHNA and CDR2 is YSLEER in the germline V gene. V was clipped by 4 bases and J by 7 bases; unmatched bases: 10. The CDR3 DNA reads TGCGCCAGCAGCCGAGTGTACAGGGGGCGGGTTGGCTACACCTTC. This gives the protein CASSRVYRGRVGYTF.

This clonotype was picked up many times. The V call is TRBV5-4, the J call TRBJ2-3; 8 nucleotides line up with TRBD2. From germline, CDR1 is SGHNT and CDR2 YYREEE (reference sequence). The CDR3 is 14 amino acids. V gave up 0 bases and J gave up 4 bases; unmatched junction bases: 1. CDR3 in amino acids: CASSLAGGPDTQYF. DNA of the CDR3: TGTGCCAGCAGCTTGGCGGGGGGGCCAGATACGCAGTATTTT.

A remark on this clonotype: One junction end disagrees with the germline gene, perhaps due to a read error. V is TRBV12-3 or TRBV12-4 and J is TRBJ1-1; D ambiguous. This CDR3 is 14 amino acids long. CDR3 protein: CASSLAGGNTVAFF. The CDR3 DNA is TGTGCCAGCAGTTTAGCAGGAGGCAACACTGTAGCTTTCTTT.

The genes are TRBV6-4 and TRBJ2-7; D call uncertain. V gave up 6 bases and J gave up 2 bases, with 20 bases separating them. This CDR3 spans 16 amino acids. The germline V gene encodes CDR1 MRHNA and CDR2 SNTAGT. The CDR3 coding sequence is TGTGCCAGCAGAGTGGGAACAGTTCGATCTACCTACGAGCAGTACGTC. Its translation: CASRVGTVRSTYEQYV.

This clonotype appeared many times. The chain carries TRBV7-9 and TRBJ2-1, with no clear D. Germline loops: CDR1 SEHNR, CDR2 FQNEAQ (reference sequence). The length of the CDR3 is 15 residues. Trimming took 5 bases from V and 4 from J, leaving 15 bases between them. The CDR3 DNA reads as TGTGCCAGCAGCCCCAAGGACCCCACATACAATGAGCAGTTCTTC. This encodes CASSPKDPTYNEQFF.

There are a few counts of this clonotype. The chain links TRBV6-2 or TRBV6-3 to TRBJ1-6; perhaps TRBD1 as D (6 bases). The CDR3 length is 15 residues. Trimming stripped 1 base from V and 9 bases from J, with 13 bases between. CDR1 and CDR2 from the germline V gene are MNHEY and SVGEGT. The CDR3, as DNA: TGTGCCAGCAGTTACTGGGACATTCGATTTTCACCCCTCCACTTT. This sequence encodes CASSYWDIRFSPLHF.

This clonotype was recorded at least ten times. J is TRBJ1-2 and V is TRBV20-1; D is undetermined. Per the germline V gene, CDR1 is DFQATT and CDR2 is SNEGSKA (reference sequence). The CDR3 is 13 amino acids. Trimming pared 3 bases from V and 4 bases from J, leaving 12 bases between. CDR3 coding DNA: TGCAGTGCTAGCCCCTCGGGGTTCTATGGCTACACCTTC. This gives the protein CSASPSGFYGYTF.